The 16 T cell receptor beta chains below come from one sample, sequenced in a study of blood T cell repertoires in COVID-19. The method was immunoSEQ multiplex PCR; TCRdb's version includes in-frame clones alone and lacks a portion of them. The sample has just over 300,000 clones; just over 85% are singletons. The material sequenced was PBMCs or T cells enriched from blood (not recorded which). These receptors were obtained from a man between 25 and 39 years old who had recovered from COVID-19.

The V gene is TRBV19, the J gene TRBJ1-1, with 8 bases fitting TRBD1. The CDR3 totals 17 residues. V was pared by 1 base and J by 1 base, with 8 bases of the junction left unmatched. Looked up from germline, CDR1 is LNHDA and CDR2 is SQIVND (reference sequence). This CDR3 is CASSIGQGSSPNTEAFF. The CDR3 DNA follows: TGTGCCAGTAGTATAGGACAGGGGAGTAGCCCGAACACTGAAGCTTTCTTT.

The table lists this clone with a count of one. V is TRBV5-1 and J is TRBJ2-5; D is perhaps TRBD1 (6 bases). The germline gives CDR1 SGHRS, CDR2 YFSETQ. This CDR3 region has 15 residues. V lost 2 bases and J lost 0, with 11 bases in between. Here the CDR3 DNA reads TGCGCCAGCAGCTTAGGTTGGACAGACCAAGAGACCCAGTACTTC. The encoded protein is CASSLGWTDQETQYF.

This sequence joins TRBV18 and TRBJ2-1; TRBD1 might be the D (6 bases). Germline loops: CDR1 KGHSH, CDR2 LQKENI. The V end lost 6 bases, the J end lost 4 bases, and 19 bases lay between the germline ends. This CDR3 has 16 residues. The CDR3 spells CASSLQPIDRYNEQFF. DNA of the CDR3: TGTGCCAGCTCGCTTCAGCCTATTGACAGGTACAATGAGCAGTTCTTC.

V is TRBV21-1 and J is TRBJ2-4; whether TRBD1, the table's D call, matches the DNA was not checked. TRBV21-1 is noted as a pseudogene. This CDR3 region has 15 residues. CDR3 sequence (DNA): TGTGCCAGCAGCAAAGAACGGACAGGGACTCACATTCAGTACTTC. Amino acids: CASSKERTGTHIQYF.

This chain's CDR3 is CASSVNRGGNQPQHF. Here the CDR3 DNA reads TGTGCCAGCAGCGTGAACAGGGGTGGCAATCAGCCCCAGCATTTT. This chain joins TRBV7-2 and TRBJ1-5; 7 bases line up with TRBD1. Germline V gene sequence: CDR1 SGHTA, CDR2 FQGNSA. The CDR3 is made up of 15 amino acids. J gave up 2 bases and V 5 bases, and 6 bases lay outside the gene matches.

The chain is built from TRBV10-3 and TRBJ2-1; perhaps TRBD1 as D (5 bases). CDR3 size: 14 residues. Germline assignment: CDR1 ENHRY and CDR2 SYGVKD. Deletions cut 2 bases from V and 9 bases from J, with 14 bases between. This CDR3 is CAISEDSLSPEQFF. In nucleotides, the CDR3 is TGTGCCATCAGTGAGGACAGTCTAAGTCCTGAGCAGTTCTTC.

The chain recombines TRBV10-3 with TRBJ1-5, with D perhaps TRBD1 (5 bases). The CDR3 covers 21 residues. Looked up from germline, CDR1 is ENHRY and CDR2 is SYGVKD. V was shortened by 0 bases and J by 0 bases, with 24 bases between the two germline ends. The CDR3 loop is CAISESYVLGLGEFSNQPQHF. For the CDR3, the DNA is TGTGCCATCAGTGAGTCGTACGTCTTGGGGCTAGGAGAATTTAGCAATCAGCCCCAGCATTTT.

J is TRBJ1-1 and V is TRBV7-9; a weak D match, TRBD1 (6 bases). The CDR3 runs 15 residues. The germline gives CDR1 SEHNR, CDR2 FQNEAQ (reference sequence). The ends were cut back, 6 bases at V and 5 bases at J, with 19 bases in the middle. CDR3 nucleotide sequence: TGTGCCAGCAGTTCTTCCAAGAGGACAGAAACTGAAGCTTTCTTT. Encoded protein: CASSSSKRTETEAFF. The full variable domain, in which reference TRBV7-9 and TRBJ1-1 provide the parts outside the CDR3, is DTGVSQNPRHKITKRGQNVTFRCDPISEHNRLYWYRQTLGQGPEFLTYFQNEAQLEKSRLLSDRFSAERPKGSFSTLEIQRTEQGDSAMYLCASSSSKRTETEAFFGQGTRLTVV.

The CDR3 spells CASSPTGGDEKLFF. The CDR3 nucleotides read TGTGCCAGCAGTCCGACAGGGGGCGATGAAAAACTGTTTTTT. The chain has TRBV7-2 and TRBJ1-4; TRBD1 aligns across 10 bases. CDR1 is SGHTA and CDR2 is FQGNSA in the germline V gene. This CDR3 contains 14 residues. V lost 6 bases, J lost 6 bases, and 4 bases stayed unmatched.

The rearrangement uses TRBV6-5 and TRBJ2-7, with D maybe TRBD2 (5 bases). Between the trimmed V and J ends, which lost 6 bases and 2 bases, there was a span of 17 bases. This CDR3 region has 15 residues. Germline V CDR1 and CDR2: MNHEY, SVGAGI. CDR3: CASSPGVAAPYEQYF. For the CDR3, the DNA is TGTGCCAGCAGCCCCGGGGTAGCTGCCCCCTACGAGCAGTACTTC.

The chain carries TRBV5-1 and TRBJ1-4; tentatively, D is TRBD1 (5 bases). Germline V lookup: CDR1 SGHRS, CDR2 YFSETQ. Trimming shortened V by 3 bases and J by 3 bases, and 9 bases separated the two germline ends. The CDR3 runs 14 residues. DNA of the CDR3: TGCGCCAGCAGCTCTGGGGCGGCTAATGAAAAACTGTTTTTT. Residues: CASSSGAANEKLFF.

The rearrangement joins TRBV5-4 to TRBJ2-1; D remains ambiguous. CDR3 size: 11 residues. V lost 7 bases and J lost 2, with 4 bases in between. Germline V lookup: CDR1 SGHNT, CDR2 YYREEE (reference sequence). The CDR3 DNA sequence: TGTGCCAGCGGCCCCTACAATGAGCAGTTCTTC. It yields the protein CASGPYNEQFF.

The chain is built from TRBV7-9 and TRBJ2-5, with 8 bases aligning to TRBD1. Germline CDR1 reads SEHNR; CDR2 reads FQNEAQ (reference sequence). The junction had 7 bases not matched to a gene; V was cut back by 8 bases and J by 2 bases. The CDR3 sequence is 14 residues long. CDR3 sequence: CASAGDRPQETQYF. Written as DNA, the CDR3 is TGTGCCAGCGCCGGGGACAGGCCTCAAGAGACCCAGTACTTC.

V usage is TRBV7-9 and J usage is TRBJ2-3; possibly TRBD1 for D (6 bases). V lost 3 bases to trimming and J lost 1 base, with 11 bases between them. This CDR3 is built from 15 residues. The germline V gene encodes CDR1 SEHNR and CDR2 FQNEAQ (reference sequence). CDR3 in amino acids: CASSFGAGGTDTQYF. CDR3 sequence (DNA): TGTGCCAGCAGCTTTGGGGCAGGGGGCACAGATACGCAGTATTTT.

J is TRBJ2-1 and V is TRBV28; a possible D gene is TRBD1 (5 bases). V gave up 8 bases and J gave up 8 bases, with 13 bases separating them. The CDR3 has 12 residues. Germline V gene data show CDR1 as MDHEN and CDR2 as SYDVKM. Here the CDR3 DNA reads TGTGCCAGCTTAGGGGCGAGCCATGAGCAGTTCTTC. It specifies CASLGASHEQFF.

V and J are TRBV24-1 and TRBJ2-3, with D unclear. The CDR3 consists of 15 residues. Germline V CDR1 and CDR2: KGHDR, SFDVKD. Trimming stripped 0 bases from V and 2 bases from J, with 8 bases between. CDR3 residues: CATSDLGKDTDTQYF. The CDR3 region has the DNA TGTGCCACCAGTGATTTGGGCAAAGACACAGATACGCAGTATTTT.